This is a list of T cell receptor beta chains from one sample in a study of T cells in Graves' hyperthyroidism and ophthalmopathy. TCRdb processed the multiplex PCR reads anew with MiXCR; each CDR3 protein has one entry. There are roughly 720,000 distinct CDR3 sequences in the sample; roughly 17% occur only once, and 15% to 19% lies in the top ten. Sequenced input: blood. All receptors derive from a man between 45 and 60 years old with Graves' hyperthyroidism. CDR3s include the opening cysteine and the closing phenylalanine or tryptophan. Each record gives: V gene, D gene, clone size, J gene, CDR3 DNA, CDR3 protein. A D gene is named only where the DNA matches it firmly. Clone size, where shown, is once, few, many, or a class for clones that have expanded.

>TRBV2|TRBD2|NA|TRBJ2-7
TGTGCCAGCAGTAACCGACTAGCGGGAACCTACGAGCAGTACTTC
CASSNRLAGTYEQYF
>TRBV28|NA|many|TRBJ1-6
TGTGCCAGCCTTCGGGGTTCCCTCCACTTT
CASLRGSLHF
>TRBV28|NA|many|TRBJ2-1
TGTGCCAGCAGTTTATCTGGGTACGGGATCCAGAGCTCCTACAATGAGCAGTTCTTC
CASSLSGYGIQSSYNEQFF
>TRBV5-4|NA|NA|TRBJ2-5
TGTGCCAGCAGCATACAGACCTCTGGGGAGACCCAGTACTTC
CASSIQTSGETQYF
>TRBV19|NA|few|TRBJ2-7
TGTGCCAGTAGTGCCGGGGACATCTCCTACGAGCAGTACTTC
CASSAGDISYEQYF
>TRBV6-1|NA|NA|TRBJ2-1
TGTGCCAGCAGTGAAGCAAAGGGGAGCCGTTTGGGGGATGAGCAGTTCTTC
CASSEAKGSRLGDEQFF
>TRBV7-3|TRBD2|many|TRBJ2-1
TGTGCCAGCAGCGATAGGACTAGCGGTAATGAGCAGTTCTTC
CASSDRTSGNEQFF
>TRBV7-9|NA|NA|TRBJ2-1
TGTGCCAGCAGCGGACAAGGGGTAGAAAGCAATGAGCAGTTCTTC
CASSGQGVESNEQFF
>TRBV4-3|TRBD1|NA|TRBJ2-7
TGCGCCAGCAGCCTTAGACAGGGGCCCCACGAGCAGTGCTTC
CASSLRQGPHEQCF
>TRBV3-1|NA|NA|TRBJ1-1
TGTGCCAGCAGCCAGATCGGGACGGGGAACACTGAGGCTTTCTTT
CASSQIGTGNTEAFF
>TRBV5-8|TRBD1|NA|TRBJ1-1
TGTGCCAGCAGCTTGGTTACAGGGGAAACCCTATGGGCTGAAGCTTTCTTT
CASSLVTGETLWAEAFF
>TRBV19|TRBD1|few|TRBJ1-5
TGTGCCAGTAGTAAACAGGGGGCGCGGGACAATCAGCCCCAGCATTTT
CASSKQGARDNQPQHF
>TRBV24-1|NA|NA|TRBJ2-1
TGTGCCACCAGTGATTATCCGGACGAAAATGAGCAGTTCTTC
CATSDYPDENEQFF
>TRBV20-1|TRBD2|NA|TRBJ2-5
TGCAGTGCACAGACTAGCGGGAAAGAGACCCAGTACTTC
CSAQTSGKETQYF
>TRBV18|NA|many|TRBJ2-5
TGTGCCAGCTCATACTCCGTGGGCGAGACCCAGTACTTC
CASSYSVGETQYF
>TRBV20-1|TRBD2|NA|TRBJ2-4
TGCAGTGCTAGGGGTCTAGCGGGAGGGCCGGCCAAAAACATTCAGTACTTC
CSARGLAGGPAKNIQYF
>TRBV11-2|TRBD1|many|TRBJ2-7
TGTGCCAGCAGCTTCCTTGGGACAGGGGGTTCCTACGAGCAGTACTTC
CASSFLGTGGSYEQYF
>TRBV27|TRBD2|NA|TRBJ2-1
TGTGCCAGCAGTTCTAGCGGCCAAAGCTCCTACAATGAGCAGTTCTTC
CASSSSGQSSYNEQFF
>TRBV4-1|TRBD2|NA|TRBJ2-7
TGCGCCAGCAGCCAAGGCGAGCGGGAGGGCCGCGAGCAGTACTTC
CASSQGEREGREQYF
>TRBV7-2|TRBD1|NA|TRBJ2-2
TGTGCCAGCAGCTTTATGACAGGGGGCACCGGGGAGCTGTTTTTT
CASSFMTGGTGELFF
>TRBV5-6|TRBD1|NA|TRBJ2-2
TGTGCCAGCAGCTTGGACCAGGGGGCGACCGGGGAGCTGTTTTTT
CASSLDQGATGELFF
>TRBV2|NA|NA|TRBJ1-1
TGTGCCAGCAGGTATCGGGAACTAGGGACTGAAGCTTTCTTT
CASRYRELGTEAFF
>TRBV18|TRBD2|many|TRBJ2-1
TGTGCCAGCTCACCATCCGGGACTAGCGGCCACAATGAGCAGTTCTTC
CASSPSGTSGHNEQFF
>TRBV5-1|NA|NA|TRBJ2-2
TGCGCCAGCAGCCTCCGGGACGCGGGGACCGGGGAGCTGTTTTTT
CASSLRDAGTGELFF
>TRBV18|NA|NA|TRBJ1-5
TGTGCCAGCTCAAGGCAGACTTATAGCAATCAGCCCCAGCATTTT
CASSRQTYSNQPQHF
>TRBV7-2|NA|many|TRBJ2-7
TGTGCCAGCAGCTTAGTCTGGCCGGGCAGGGGCTCCTACGAGCAGTACTTC
CASSLVWPGRGSYEQYF
>TRBV12-3/TRBV12-4|NA|many|TRBJ1-3
TGTGCCAGCAGTTTCGGGCGGTTCTCTGGAAACACCATATATTTT
CASSFGRFSGNTIYF
>TRBV28|NA|few|TRBJ1-1
TGTGCCAGCAGTAGGCACACAGGGATCTCTGAAGCTTTCTTT
CASSRHTGISEAFF
>TRBV19|NA|NA|TRBJ2-7
TGTGCCAGTAGTATTGGTGAGCCGGGCACCTACGAGCAGTACTTC
CASSIGEPGTYEQYF
>TRBV9|NA|few|TRBJ1-2
TGTGCCAGCAGCGTAGAAAGTACGAATTATGGCTACACCTTC
CASSVESTNYGYTF
>TRBV11-2|TRBD1|many|TRBJ2-3
TGTGCCAGCAGCAAGACAGGGGATACGCAGTATTTT
CASSKTGDTQYF
>TRBV3-1|TRBD2|few|TRBJ2-1
TGTGCCAGCAGCCAGGGTTCTAGCGGGAAGAGGCAGTTCTTC
CASSQGSSGKRQFF
>TRBV19|TRBD2|NA|TRBJ2-1
TGTGCCAGTAGGCCGGGGTTCTTGGCGGGAGTGTACAATGAGCAGTTCTTC
CASRPGFLAGVYNEQFF
>TRBV28|NA|once|TRBJ2-7
TGTGCCAGCAGTGCGGGTCACTACTCCTACGAGCAGTACTTC
CASSAGHYSYEQYF
>TRBV12-3/TRBV12-4|NA|many|TRBJ2-2
TGTGCCAGCAGTTTCCCTACGAGTAGCGGCAGAAGTACCGGGGAGCTGTTTTTT
CASSFPTSSGRSTGELFF
>TRBV27|NA|many|TRBJ2-7
TGTGCCAGCAGTCTCCGCGGGTTCTCCTACGAGCAGTACTTC
CASSLRGFSYEQYF
>TRBV5-1|NA|many|TRBJ1-2
TGCGCCAGCAGCTTGGGGTGGGGGCCCTCTAACTATGGCTACACCTTC
CASSLGWGPSNYGYTF
>TRBV7-9|NA|many|TRBJ1-4
TGTGCCAGCAGTTTGGCAGGTGGGGGTGAAAAACTGTTTTTT
CASSLAGGGEKLFF
>TRBV12-3/TRBV12-4|NA|NA|TRBJ1-3
TGTGCCAGCAGCGGACCCGAAGGGCGAAACACCATATATTTT
CASSGPEGRNTIYF
>TRBV12-3/TRBV12-4|TRBD2|NA|TRBJ2-3
TGTGCCAGCAGGCCCTATAGTAGCGGGAGAATAGATACGCAGTATTTT
CASRPYSSGRIDTQYF
>TRBV6-1|NA|many|TRBJ1-1
TGTGCCAGCAGTACGGGGGGGCGCAGCGCTTTCTTT
CASSTGGRSAFF
>TRBV27|TRBD1|many|TRBJ1-2
TGTGCCAGCAGTTTATCCGTACCTACAGGGGACTATGGCTACACCTTC
CASSLSVPTGDYGYTF
>TRBV4-3|NA|NA|TRBJ2-7
TGCGCCAGCAGCCAAGATGAGGGATCCTACGAGCAGTACTTC
CASSQDEGSYEQYF
>TRBV12-3/TRBV12-4|NA|NA|TRBJ2-5
TGTGCCAGCAGAACAACTAGGGTGGGGACCCAGTACTTC
CASRTTRVGTQYF
>TRBV11-2|NA|many|TRBJ2-3
TGTGCCAGCAGCCATGGGACGGATACGCAGTATTTT
CASSHGTDTQYF
>TRBV2|NA|NA|TRBJ1-2
TGTGCCAGCAGTCCGATACAGGGTAGAATCTATGGCTACACCTTC
CASSPIQGRIYGYTF
>TRBV7-2|NA|NA|TRBJ1-2
TGTGCCAGCAGCAAACAGGGAAGCGGAGGTGGCTACACCTTC
CASSKQGSGGGYTF
>TRBV5-1|TRBD1|few|TRBJ2-1
TGCGCCAGCAGCTTATCGACAGGGGGCGGTTTTTACAATGAGCAGTTCTTC
CASSLSTGGGFYNEQFF
>TRBV10-3|NA|few|TRBJ1-5
TGTGCCATCAGTGGAGGTGACAGGCGCAATCAGCCCCAGCATTTT
CAISGGDRRNQPQHF